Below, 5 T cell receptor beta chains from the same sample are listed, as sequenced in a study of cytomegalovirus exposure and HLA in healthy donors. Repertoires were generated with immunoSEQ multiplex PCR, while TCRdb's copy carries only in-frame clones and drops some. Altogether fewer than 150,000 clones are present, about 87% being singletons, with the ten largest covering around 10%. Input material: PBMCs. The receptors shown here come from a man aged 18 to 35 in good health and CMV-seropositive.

This CDR3 reads CASSEFQGEAFF. The CDR3 region has the DNA TGTGCCAGCAGTGAATTCCAGGGTGAAGCTTTCTTT. The chain is built from TRBV25-1 and TRBJ1-1; possibly TRBD1 for D (5 bases). The length of the CDR3 is 12 residues. The V and J ends lost 1 base and 7 bases respectively, with 7 bases between them. Germline CDR1 and CDR2: MGHDK and SYGVNS.

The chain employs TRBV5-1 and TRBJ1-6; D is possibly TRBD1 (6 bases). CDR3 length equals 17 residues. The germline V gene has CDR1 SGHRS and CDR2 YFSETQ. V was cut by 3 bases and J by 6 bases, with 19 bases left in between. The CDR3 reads CASSSSGASDSNSPLHF. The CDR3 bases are TGCGCCAGCAGCTCATCAGGGGCCAGCGATAGTAATTCACCCCTCCACTTT.

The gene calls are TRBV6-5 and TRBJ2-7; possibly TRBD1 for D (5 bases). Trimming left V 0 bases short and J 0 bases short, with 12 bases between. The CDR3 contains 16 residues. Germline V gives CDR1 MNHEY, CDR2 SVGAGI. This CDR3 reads CASSYSVRASSYEQYF. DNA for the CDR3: TGTGCCAGCAGTTACTCAGTCAGGGCCAGCTCCTACGAGCAGTACTTC.

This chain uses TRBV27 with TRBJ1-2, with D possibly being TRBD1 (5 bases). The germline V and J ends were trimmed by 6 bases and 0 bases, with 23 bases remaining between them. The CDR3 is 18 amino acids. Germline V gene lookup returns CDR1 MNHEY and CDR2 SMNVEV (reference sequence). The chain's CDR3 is CASSPYRGGTLANYGYTF. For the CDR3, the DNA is TGTGCCAGCAGCCCCTACCGTGGGGGGACTCTTGCTAACTATGGCTACACCTTC.

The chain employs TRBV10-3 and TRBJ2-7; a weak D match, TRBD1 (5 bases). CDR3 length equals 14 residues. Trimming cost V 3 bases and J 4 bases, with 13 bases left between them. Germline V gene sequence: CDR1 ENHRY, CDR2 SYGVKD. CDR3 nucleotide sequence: TGTGCCATCAGTGATGGGCAGGGTCGGTACGAGCAGTACTTC. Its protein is CAISDGQGRYEQYF.